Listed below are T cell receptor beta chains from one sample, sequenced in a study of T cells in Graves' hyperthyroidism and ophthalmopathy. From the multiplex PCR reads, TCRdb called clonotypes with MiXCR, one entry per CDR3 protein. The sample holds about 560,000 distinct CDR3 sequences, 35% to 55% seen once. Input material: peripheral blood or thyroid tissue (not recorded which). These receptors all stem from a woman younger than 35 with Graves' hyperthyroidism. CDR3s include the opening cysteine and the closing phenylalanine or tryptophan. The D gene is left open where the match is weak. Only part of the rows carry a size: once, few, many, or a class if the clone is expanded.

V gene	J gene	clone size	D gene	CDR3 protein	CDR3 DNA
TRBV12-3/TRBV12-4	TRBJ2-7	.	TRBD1	CASMGQDPVEQYF	TGTGCCAGCATGGGACAGGACCCAGTCGAGCAGTACTTC
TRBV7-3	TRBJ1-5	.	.	CASSLGGMGPQHF	TGTGCCAGCAGTTTGGGAGGCATGGGGCCCCAGCATTTT
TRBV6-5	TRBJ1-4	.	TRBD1	CASSYAGQGGEKLFF	TGTGCCAGCAGTTACGCGGGACAGGGAGGTGAAAAACTGTTTTTT
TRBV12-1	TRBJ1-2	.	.	CASSFPGTGILNYGYTF	TGTGCCAGCAGCTTTCCCGGGACAGGGATCCTAAACTATGGCTACACCTTC
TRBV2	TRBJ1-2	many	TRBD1	CASSFPGQGSYGYTF	TGTGCCAGCAGTTTCCCGGGACAGGGTAGCTATGGCTACACCTTC
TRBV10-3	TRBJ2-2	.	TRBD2	CAARGGPYTGELFF	TGTGCCGCCCGGGGGGGTCCCTACACCGGGGAGCTGTTTTTT
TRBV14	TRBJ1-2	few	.	CASSQGIRQEGYTF	TGTGCCAGCAGCCAAGGAATTCGACAGGAAGGCTACACCTTC
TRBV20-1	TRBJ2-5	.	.	CSAWDGAQETQYF	TGCAGTGCTTGGGACGGGGCCCAAGAGACCCAGTACTTC
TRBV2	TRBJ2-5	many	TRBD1	CASSSDRGRETQYF	TGTGCCAGCAGTTCGGACAGGGGACGAGAGACCCAGTACTTC
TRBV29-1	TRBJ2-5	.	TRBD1	CSIRDRVRETQYF	TGCAGCATCCGGGACAGGGTACGGGAGACCCAGTACTTC
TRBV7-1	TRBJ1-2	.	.	CASSSRWTSRGLGYTF	TGTGCCAGCAGCTCCCGTTGGACCTCCAGGGGCTTGGGCTACACCTTC
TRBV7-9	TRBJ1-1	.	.	CASSDRSVTEAFF	TGTGCCAGCAGTGACAGGAGCGTCACTGAAGCTTTCTTT
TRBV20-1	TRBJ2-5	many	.	CSESWTAQETQYF	TGCAGTGAAAGTTGGACAGCACAAGAGACCCAGTACTTC
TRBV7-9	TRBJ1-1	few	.	CASSLEKDLNTEAFF	TGTGCCAGCAGCTTGGAAAAGGATTTGAACACTGAAGCTTTCTTT
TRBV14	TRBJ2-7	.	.	CASSHTTRDYEQYF	TGTGCCAGCAGCCACACGACTAGAGACTACGAGCAGTACTTC
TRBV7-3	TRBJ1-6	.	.	CASSPRTGINSYNSPLHF	TGTGCCAGCAGCCCACGGACGGGGATCAACTCCTATAATTCACCCCTCCACTTT
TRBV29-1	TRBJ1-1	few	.	CSGTANTEAFF	TGCAGCGGGACAGCGAACACTGAAGCTTTCTTT
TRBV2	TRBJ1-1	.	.	CASSDRRAFF	TGTGCCAGCAGTGATCGTCGGGCTTTCTTT
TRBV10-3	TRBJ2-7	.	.	CASSRVGETYEQYF	TGTGCCAGCAGCCGCGTCGGGGAGACCTACGAGCAGTACTTC
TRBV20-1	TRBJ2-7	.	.	CSASPSSYEQYF	TGCAGTGCTAGCCCTAGCTCCTACGAGCAGTACTTC
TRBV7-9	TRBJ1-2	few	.	CASSGGLARLYGYTF	TGTGCCAGCAGCGGGGGCCTGGCGAGGCTCTATGGCTACACCTTC
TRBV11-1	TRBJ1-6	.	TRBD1	CASSLEGTGSTSPLHF	TGTGCCAGCAGCTTGGAAGGGACAGGGTCTACTTCACCCCTCCACTTT
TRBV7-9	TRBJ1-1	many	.	CASSQGGQGAFF	TGTGCCAGCAGCCAAGGCGGGCAGGGAGCTTTCTTT
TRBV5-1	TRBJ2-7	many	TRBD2	CASSFGTSGKQQYF	TGCGCCAGCAGCTTCGGGACTAGCGGGAAACAGCAGTACTTC
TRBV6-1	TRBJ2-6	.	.	CASSNISGANVLTF	TGTGCCAGCAGTAATATCTCTGGGGCCAACGTCCTGACTTTC
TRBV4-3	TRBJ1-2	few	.	CASSQAAGLHGYTF	TGCGCCAGCAGCCAAGCTGCAGGGCTCCATGGCTACACCTTC
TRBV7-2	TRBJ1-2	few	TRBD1	CASSLQGAVYGYTF	TGTGCCAGCAGCTTGCAGGGGGCGGTGTATGGCTACACCTTC
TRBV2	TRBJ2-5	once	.	CASRPEWTDTQYF	TGTGCCAGCAGACCTGAGTGGACAGATACGCAGTACTTC
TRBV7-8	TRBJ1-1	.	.	CASSLVGSTEAFF	TGTGCCAGCAGCTTAGTTGGGAGTACTGAAGCTTTCTTT
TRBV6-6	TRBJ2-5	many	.	CASSYSWGGETQYF	TGTGCCAGCAGTTACTCGTGGGGCGGCGAGACCCAGTACTTC
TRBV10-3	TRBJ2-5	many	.	CAISPPGLSETQYF	TGTGCCATCAGCCCCCCAGGACTAAGCGAGACCCAGTACTTC
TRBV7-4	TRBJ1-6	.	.	CASSYGLRNSPLHF	TGTGCCAGCAGCTACGGGTTACGGAATTCACCCCTCCACTTT
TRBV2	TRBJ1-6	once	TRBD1	CASRTGGVRSPLHF	TGTGCCAGCAGGACAGGGGGCGTGAGGTCACCCCTCCACTTT
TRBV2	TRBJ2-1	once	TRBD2	CARTLAGVEQFF	TGTGCCAGAACCCTGGCGGGAGTGGAGCAGTTCTTC
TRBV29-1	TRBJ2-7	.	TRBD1	CSVERAGGGIGQYF	TGCAGCGTTGAAAGGGCAGGGGGCGGGATCGGGCAGTACTTC
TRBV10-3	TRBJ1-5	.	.	CTSTDGYQPQHF	TGTACCAGCACCGATGGCTATCAGCCCCAGCATTTT
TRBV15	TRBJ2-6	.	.	CATNNRRSGANVLTF	TGTGCCACCAACAACAGACGCTCTGGGGCCAACGTCCTGACTTTC
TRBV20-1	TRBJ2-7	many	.	CSARYEQYF	TGCAGTGCTAGGTACGAGCAGTACTTC
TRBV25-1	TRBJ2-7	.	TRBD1	CASSRTGGFYEQYF	TGCGCCAGCAGCCGGACAGGGGGGTTCTACGAGCAGTACTTC
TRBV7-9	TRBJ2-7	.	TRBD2	CASSRTTSGRARTYEQYF	TGTGCCAGCAGCCGTACGACTAGCGGGAGGGCCAGAACCTACGAGCAGTACTTC
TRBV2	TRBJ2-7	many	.	CASSGLISYEQYF	TGTGCCAGCAGTGGACTGATCTCCTACGAGCAGTACTTC
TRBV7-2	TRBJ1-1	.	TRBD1	CASSLGQGITGGAFF	TGTGCCAGCAGCTTGGGACAGGGGATAACGGGGGGAGCTTTCTTT
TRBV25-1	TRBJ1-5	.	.	CARDGVGNQPQHF	TGTGCTAGAGACGGAGTGGGCAATCAGCCCCAGCATTTT
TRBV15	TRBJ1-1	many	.	CATSRVGVHTEAFF	TGTGCCACCAGCAGGGTTGGGGTGCACACTGAAGCTTTCTTT
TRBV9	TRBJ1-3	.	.	CASSVVSADLWAGNTIYF	TGTGCCAGCAGCGTAGTATCGGCAGACCTCTGGGCTGGAAACACCATATATTTT
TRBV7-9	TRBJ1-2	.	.	CASSQGPRGYGYTF	TGTGCCAGCAGCCAAGGGCCCCGAGGGTATGGCTACACCTTC
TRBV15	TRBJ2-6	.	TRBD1	CATSTPGQGDYVLTF	TGTGCCACCAGCACACCGGGACAGGGGGACTACGTCCTGACTTTC
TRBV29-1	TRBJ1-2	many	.	CSAPDGNYGYTF	TGCAGCGCACCGGACGGAAACTATGGCTACACCTTC
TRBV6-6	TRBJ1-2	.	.	CASSQDRLQANYGYTF	TGTGCCAGCAGCCAAGATAGACTCCAAGCTAACTATGGCTACACCTTC
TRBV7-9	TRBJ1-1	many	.	CASSWPGKNTEAFF	TGTGCCAGCAGCTGGCCAGGGAAGAACACTGAAGCTTTCTTT
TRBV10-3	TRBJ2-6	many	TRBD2	CASRGGLDSGANVLTF	TGTGCCTCCCGGGGGGGTCTTGACTCTGGGGCCAACGTCCTGACTTTC
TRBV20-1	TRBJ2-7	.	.	CSAIIRSYEQYF	TGCAGTGCTATCATTAGGTCCTACGAGCAGTACTTC
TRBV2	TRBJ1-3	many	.	CAGWTVSGNTIYF	TGTGCCGGATGGACAGTCTCTGGAAACACCATATATTTT
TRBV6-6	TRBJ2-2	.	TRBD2	CASSSLGLAGVSGELFF	TGTGCCAGCAGTTCTCTCGGCCTAGCGGGAGTTAGCGGGGAGCTGTTTTTT
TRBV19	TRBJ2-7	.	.	CASSIAPVSYEQYF	TGTGCCAGTAGTATAGCGCCAGTCTCCTACGAGCAGTACTTC
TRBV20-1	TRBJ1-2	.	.	CSARHRIDGYTF	TGCAGTGCTAGACACAGGATCGATGGCTACACCTTC
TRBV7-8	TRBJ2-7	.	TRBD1	CASSWGQGGYEQYF	TGTGCCAGCAGCTGGGGACAGGGGGGCTACGAGCAGTACTTC
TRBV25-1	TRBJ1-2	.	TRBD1	CASSYSGGQGARGGYTF	TGTGCCAGCAGTTACTCTGGGGGACAGGGGGCCCGTGGTGGCTACACCTTC
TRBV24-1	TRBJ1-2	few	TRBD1	CAASDSRGQGAGYGYTF	TGTGCCGCCAGTGATTCCCGGGGACAGGGGGCAGGCTATGGCTACACCTTC